Listed here are 6 T cell receptor beta chains from one sample, sequenced in a study of T cell responses to AZD1222 COVID-19 vaccine. The table came from immunoSEQ multiplex PCR; TCRdb's copy has only in-frame clones and leaves some out. The repertoire consists of under 100,000 clones, with about 88% occurring once and the leading ten covering roughly 2.8%. This sample comprised peripheral blood, obtained on day 0 of AZD1222 vaccination. The source is an adult in good health.

J is TRBJ2-7 and V is TRBV27; weak D call: TRBD2 (5 bases). The V end was cut by 5 bases, the J end by 5 bases, with 16 bases between. The V gene's germline CDR1 is MNHEY and CDR2 SMNVEV (reference sequence). The CDR3 covers 14 residues. CDR3 DNA: TGTGCCAGCAGTAGGGTGGCCGGAGGTCACGAGCAGTACTTC. It is translated as CASSRVAGGHEQYF.

This chain links TRBV18 with TRBJ2-1; D not resolved. This CDR3 contains 15 residues. The germline V gene encodes CDR1 KGHSH and CDR2 LQKENI. Deletions cut 5 bases from V and 1 base from J, with 12 bases between. CDR3 residues: CASSTLSRSYNEQFF. The CDR3 DNA sequence: TGTGCCAGCTCAACGCTCAGCAGGTCCTACAATGAGCAGTTCTTC.

The V and J genes are TRBV7-2 and TRBJ1-6; unclear D gene. There are 13 residues in the CDR3. V was clipped by 0 bases and J by 10 bases, with 7 bases between them. The germline CDR1 and CDR2 sequences are SGHTA and FQGNSA. The CDR3 nucleotides read TGTGCCAGCAGCTTAGCGCATGGATCACCCCTCCACTTT. It is translated as CASSLAHGSPLHF.

The chain employs TRBV30 and TRBJ1-5, with D maybe TRBD1 (6 bases). Per germline, CDR1 GTSNPN and CDR2 SVGIG (reference sequence). CDR3 length equals 11 residues. V lost 1 base and J lost 9, with 7 bases in between. CDR3 sequence: CAWSEGGPQHF. The CDR3 DNA reads as TGTGCCTGGAGTGAGGGGGGGCCCCAGCATTTT.

In this sample, this clone turned up a few times. The V call is TRBV11-2, the J call TRBJ2-7; the match to TRBD2 covers 8 bases. The CDR3 has 17 residues. After removal of 3 bases from V and 0 bases from J, the junction contained 10 bases not matched to a gene. Germline CDR1 reads SGHAT; CDR2 reads FQNNGV. CDR3 bases: TGTGCCAGCAGCTTCCCTAGAAGCGGGGGAAGCTCCTACGAGCAGTACTTC. Its translation: CASSFPRSGGSSYEQYF.

The chain links TRBV15 to TRBJ1-3; D is uncertain. Trimming stripped 0 bases from V and 0 bases from J, with 6 bases between. There are 15 residues in the CDR3. CDR1 and CDR2 from the germline V gene are LNHNV and YYDKDF (reference sequence). The CDR3 sequence: CATSRDGLSGNTIYF. The CDR3 nucleotides read TGTGCCACCAGCAGAGATGGACTCTCTGGAAACACCATATATTTT.